This T cell receptor (beta chain) comes out of a study of cytomegalovirus exposure and HLA in healthy donors. CDR1 and CDR2 from the germline V gene are SEHNR and FQNEAQ (reference sequence). V dropped 4 bases and J dropped 2 bases, with 14 bases sitting between them. The CDR3 is made up of 16 amino acids. PCR primers comprised 60 Vbeta and 13 Jbeta primers. Sequenced by immunoSEQ multiplex PCR; TCRdb stores in-frame clones only, minus some. Here the sample spans roughly 100,000 clones, over 70% being singletons. The chain has TRBV7-9 and TRBJ2-2; TRBD2 might be the D (5 bases). Sequencing was performed on PBMCs. The receptor's source is a middle-aged woman in good health and CMV-seropositive. The CDR3 here is CASSSLPGNNTGELFF. The CDR3 DNA sequence: TGTGCCAGCAGCTCCCTTCCGGGAAATAACACCGGGGAGCTGTTTTTT.